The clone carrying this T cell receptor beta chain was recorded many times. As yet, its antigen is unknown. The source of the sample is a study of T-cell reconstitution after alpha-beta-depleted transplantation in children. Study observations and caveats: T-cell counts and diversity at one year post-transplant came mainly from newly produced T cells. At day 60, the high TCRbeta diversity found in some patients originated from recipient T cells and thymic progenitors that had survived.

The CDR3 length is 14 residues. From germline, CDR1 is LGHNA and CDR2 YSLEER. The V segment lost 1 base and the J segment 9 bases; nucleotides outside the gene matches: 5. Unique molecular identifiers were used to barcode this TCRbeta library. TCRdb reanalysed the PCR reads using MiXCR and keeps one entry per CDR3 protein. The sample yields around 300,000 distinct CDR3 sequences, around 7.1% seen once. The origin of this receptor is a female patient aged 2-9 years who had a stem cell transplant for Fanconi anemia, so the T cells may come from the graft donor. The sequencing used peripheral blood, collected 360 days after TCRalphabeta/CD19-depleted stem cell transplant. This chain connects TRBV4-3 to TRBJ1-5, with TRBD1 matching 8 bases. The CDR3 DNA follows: TGCGCCAGCAGCCAAGGGACAGGGCTGGGGCCCCAGCATTTT. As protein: CASSQGTGLGPQHF.